A selection of T cell receptor beta chains follows, all from one sample in a study of control samples from healthy donors and cancer patients. The repertoire was sequenced with immunoSEQ multiplex PCR; TCRdb's copy has only in-frame clones and lacks some. The sample has about 79,000 clones; approximately 93% are singletons. The source material was PBMCs. These receptors came from a middle-aged woman with lung cancer. Both conserved end residues are part of each CDR3. Fields, in order: clone size, V gene, D gene, J gene, CDR3 protein, CDR3 DNA. The D gene is left open where the match is weak. Clone size is given for some rows only: seen once, a few or many times, or a class if the clone is expanded.

-	TRBV6-5	-	TRBJ1-1	CASSSEGGGAFF	TGTGCCAGCAGTTCTGAGGGGGGGGGAGCTTTCTTT
-	TRBV27	-	TRBJ2-2	CASSTLGDGDTGELFF	TGTGCCAGCAGTACTCTAGGTGACGGGGACACCGGGGAGCTGTTTTTT
-	TRBV6-5	TRBD1	TRBJ1-1	CASSLQGVMNTEAFF	TGTGCCAGCAGTCTACAGGGGGTCATGAACACTGAAGCTTTCTTT
-	TRBV10-3	-	TRBJ2-2	CAISESTDTGELFF	TGTGCCATCAGTGAGTCAACAGACACCGGGGAGCTGTTTTTT
once	TRBV6-1	TRBD2	TRBJ2-1	CASSEGWTRNEQFF	TGTGCCAGCAGTGAAGGGTGGACTAGGAATGAGCAGTTCTTC
-	TRBV6-5	-	TRBJ1-2	CASSRADSKYGYTF	TGTGCCAGCAGCCGGGCCGACAGCAAATATGGCTACACCTTC
-	TRBV5-1	TRBD1	TRBJ1-1	CASRIKTGNMNTEAFF	TGCGCCAGCAGAATAAAGACAGGGAACATGAACACTGAAGCTTTCTTT
-	TRBV5-6	-	TRBJ2-3	CASSFSVGTDTQYF	TGTGCCAGCAGCTTCAGTGTTGGGACAGATACGCAGTATTTT
-	TRBV6-6	-	TRBJ1-2	CASSYHQLGGYGYTF	TGTGCCAGCAGTTACCACCAATTGGGGGGCTATGGCTACACCTTC
-	TRBV9	TRBD1	TRBJ2-2	CASSVVQGNGELFF	TGTGCCAGCAGCGTAGTACAGGGGAACGGGGAGCTGTTTTTT
once	TRBV7-2	-	TRBJ1-3	CASSRTPRGPGALKNTIYF	TGTGCCAGCAGCCGCACCCCTCGGGGCCCAGGGGCGCTGAAAAACACCATATATTTT
-	TRBV7-9	TRBD2	TRBJ2-7	CASSLSAGGRYEQYF	TGTGCCAGCAGCTTATCCGCGGGGGGCCGCTACGAGCAGTACTTC
-	TRBV3-1/TRBV3-2	-	TRBJ2-5	CASSQGKTGRETQYF	TGTGCCAGCAGCCAAGGCAAAACAGGGAGGGAGACCCAGTACTTC
-	TRBV5-1	TRBD2	TRBJ2-1	CASSSDLAAGVYNEQFF	TGCGCCAGCAGCTCCGACCTGGCAGCGGGGGTTTACAATGAGCAGTTCTTC
-	TRBV5-1	-	TRBJ1-5	CASSFGDPNNQPQHF	TGCGCCAGCAGCTTCGGCGACCCGAACAATCAGCCCCAGCATTTT
-	TRBV6-1	TRBD1	TRBJ2-1	CASSEPGQGFNEQFF	TGTGCCAGCAGTGAACCGGGACAGGGCTTCAATGAGCAGTTCTTC
-	TRBV19	-	TRBJ2-1	CASSIARGSYNEQFF	TGTGCCAGTAGTATAGCTAGGGGATCCTACAATGAGCAGTTCTTC